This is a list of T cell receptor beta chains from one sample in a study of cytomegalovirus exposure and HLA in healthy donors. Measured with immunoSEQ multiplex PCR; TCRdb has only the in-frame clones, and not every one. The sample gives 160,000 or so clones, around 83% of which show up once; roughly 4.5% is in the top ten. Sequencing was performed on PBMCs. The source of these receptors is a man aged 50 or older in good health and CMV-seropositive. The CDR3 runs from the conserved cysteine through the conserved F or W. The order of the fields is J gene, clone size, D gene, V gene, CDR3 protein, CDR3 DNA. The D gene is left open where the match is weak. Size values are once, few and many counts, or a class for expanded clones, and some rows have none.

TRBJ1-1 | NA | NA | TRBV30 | CAWSVRRGMNTEAFF | TGTGCCTGGAGTGTACGGAGGGGTATGAACACTGAAGCTTTCTTT
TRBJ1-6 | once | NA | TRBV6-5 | CASTRGGVGDSPLHF | TGTGCCAGCACCCGCGGTGGGGTCGGGGATTCACCCCTCCACTTT
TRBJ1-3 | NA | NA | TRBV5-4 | CASSSSAGYSGNTIYF | TGTGCCAGCAGCTCTTCTGCGGGATACTCTGGAAACACCATATATTTT
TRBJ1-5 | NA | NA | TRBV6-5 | CASSQQGGNQPQHF | TGTGCCAGCAGCCAACAGGGTGGCAATCAGCCCCAGCATTTT
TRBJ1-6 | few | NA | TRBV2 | CASNQDRSPLHF | TGTGCCAGCAATCAAGACAGATCACCCCTCCACTTT
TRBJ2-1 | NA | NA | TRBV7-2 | CASSRTLEQFF | TGTGCCAGCAGCCGCACACTAGAGCAGTTCTTC
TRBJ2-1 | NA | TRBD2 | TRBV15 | CATSRGSAGGLTEQFF | TGTGCCACCAGCAGAGGATCAGCGGGGGGGCTCACTGAGCAGTTCTTC
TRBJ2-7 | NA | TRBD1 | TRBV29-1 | CSVGGGQGYEQYF | TGCAGCGTTGGGGGGGGACAGGGGTACGAGCAGTACTTC
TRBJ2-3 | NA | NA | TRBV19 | CASSIWGITDTQYF | TGTGCCAGTAGTATATGGGGCATCACAGATACGCAGTATTTT
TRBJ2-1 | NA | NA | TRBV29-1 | CSVEADSYNEQFF | TGCAGCGTTGAAGCAGACAGCTACAATGAGCAGTTCTTC
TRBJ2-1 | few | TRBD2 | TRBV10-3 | CAISESLAGDNEQFF | TGTGCCATCAGTGAGTCCCTAGCGGGAGACAATGAGCAGTTCTTC
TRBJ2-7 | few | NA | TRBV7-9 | CASSPRNYEQYF | TGTGCCAGCAGCCCCAGGAACTACGAGCAGTACTTC